This entry lists 2 T cell receptor beta chains sequenced from one sample in a study of shared clonotypes between healthy human individuals. Clones were sequenced by immunoSEQ multiplex PCR, and TCRdb holds only the in-frame ones, with some missing. The sample carries 2 million to 2.5 million clones, over 85% recorded once. The specimen sequenced was naive CD4+ T cells from PBMCs. Subset here: CD45RA+ positively selected. The receptor source for this set is a young man in good health. Some clones in this sample may be carry-over from other donors' samples.

The chain joins TRBV9 to TRBJ2-1, with D unresolved. The CDR3 has 15 amino acids. The ends were cut back, 2 bases at V and 5 bases at J, with 14 bases in the middle. The V gene's germline CDR1 is SGDLS and CDR2 YYNGEE. For the CDR3, the DNA is TGTGCCAGCAGCGTGACCTTGGGTCCCCACAATGAGCAGTTCTTC. Translation gives CASSVTLGPHNEQFF.

A remark on this clone: In the same sample, other DNA sequences code for this CDR3. This rearrangement joins TRBV5-6 to TRBJ2-5; D ambiguous. Germline-derived CDR1 and CDR2 are SGHDT and YYEEEE. The CDR3 covers 11 residues. Between the trimmed V and J ends, which lost 4 bases and 4 bases, there was a span of 5 bases. The CDR3 DNA sequence: TGTGCCAGCAGCCTACGAGAGACCCAGTACTTC. Its translation: CASSLRETQYF.